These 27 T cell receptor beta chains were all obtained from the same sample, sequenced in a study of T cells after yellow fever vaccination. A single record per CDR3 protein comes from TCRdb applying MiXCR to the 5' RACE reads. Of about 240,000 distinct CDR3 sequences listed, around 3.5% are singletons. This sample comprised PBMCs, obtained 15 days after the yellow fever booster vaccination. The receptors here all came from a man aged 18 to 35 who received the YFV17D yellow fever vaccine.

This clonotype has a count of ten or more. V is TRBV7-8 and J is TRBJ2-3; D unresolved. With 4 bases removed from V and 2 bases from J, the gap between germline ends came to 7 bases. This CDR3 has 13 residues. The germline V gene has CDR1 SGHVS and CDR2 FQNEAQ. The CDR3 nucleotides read TGTGCCAGCAGCTATGGCCACACAGATACGCAGTATTTT. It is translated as CASSYGHTDTQYF.

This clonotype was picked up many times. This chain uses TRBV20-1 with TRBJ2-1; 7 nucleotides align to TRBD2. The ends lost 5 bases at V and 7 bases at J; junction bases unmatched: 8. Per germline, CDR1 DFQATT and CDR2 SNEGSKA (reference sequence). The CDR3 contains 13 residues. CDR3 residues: CSADSPGGNEQFF. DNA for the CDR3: TGCAGTGCTGACAGTCCCGGGGGGAATGAGCAGTTCTTC.

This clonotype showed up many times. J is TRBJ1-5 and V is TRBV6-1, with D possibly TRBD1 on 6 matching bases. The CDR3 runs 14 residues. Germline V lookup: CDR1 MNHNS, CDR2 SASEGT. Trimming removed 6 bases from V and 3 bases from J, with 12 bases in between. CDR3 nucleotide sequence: TGTGCCAGCAGCCCGGACAGCTTCAATCAGCCCCAGCATTTT. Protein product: CASSPDSFNQPQHF.

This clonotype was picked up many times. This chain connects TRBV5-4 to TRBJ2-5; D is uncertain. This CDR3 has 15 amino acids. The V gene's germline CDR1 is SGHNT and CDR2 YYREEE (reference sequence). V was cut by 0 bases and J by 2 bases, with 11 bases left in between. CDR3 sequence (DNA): TGTGCCAGCAGCTTGGCGAAAGGGCTGCAAGAGACCCAGTACTTC. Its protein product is CASSLAKGLQETQYF.

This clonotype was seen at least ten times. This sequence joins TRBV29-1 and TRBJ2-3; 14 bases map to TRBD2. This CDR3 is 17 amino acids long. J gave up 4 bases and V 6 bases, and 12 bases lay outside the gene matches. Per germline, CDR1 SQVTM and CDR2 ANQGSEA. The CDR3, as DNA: TGCAGCGTCCTGCCGACTAGCGGGGGGGCCGGGGCAGATACGCAGTATTTT. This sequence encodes CSVLPTSGGAGADTQYF.

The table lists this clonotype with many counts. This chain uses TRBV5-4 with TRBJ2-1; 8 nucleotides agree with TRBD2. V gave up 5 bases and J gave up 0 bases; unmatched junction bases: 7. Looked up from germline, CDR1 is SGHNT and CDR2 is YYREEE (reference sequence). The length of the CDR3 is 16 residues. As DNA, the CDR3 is TGTGCCAGCAGGCCTGCGGGGGGCTTCTCCTACAATGAGCAGTTCTTC. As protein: CASRPAGGFSYNEQFF.

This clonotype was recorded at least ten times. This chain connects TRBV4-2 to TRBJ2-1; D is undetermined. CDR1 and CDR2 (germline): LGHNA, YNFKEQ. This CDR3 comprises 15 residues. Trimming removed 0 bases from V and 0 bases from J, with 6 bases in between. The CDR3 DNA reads TGTGCCAGCAGCCAAGAAGGCTACTCCTACAATGAGCAGTTCTTC. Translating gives CASSQEGYSYNEQFF.

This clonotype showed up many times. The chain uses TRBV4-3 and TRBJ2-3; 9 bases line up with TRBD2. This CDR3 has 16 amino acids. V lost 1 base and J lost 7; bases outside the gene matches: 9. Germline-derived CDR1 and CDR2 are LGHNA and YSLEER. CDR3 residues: CASSQGRRGGANTQYF. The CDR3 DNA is TGCGCCAGCAGCCAAGGTCGGCGGGGGGGGGCGAATACGCAGTATTTT.

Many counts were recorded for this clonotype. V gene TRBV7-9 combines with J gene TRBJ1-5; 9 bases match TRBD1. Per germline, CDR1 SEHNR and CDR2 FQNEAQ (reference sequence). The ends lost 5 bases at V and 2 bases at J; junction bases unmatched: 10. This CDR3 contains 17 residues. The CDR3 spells CASSGPTGGEGNQPQHF. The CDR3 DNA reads TGTGCCAGCAGCGGACCCACAGGGGGCGAAGGCAATCAGCCCCAGCATTTT.

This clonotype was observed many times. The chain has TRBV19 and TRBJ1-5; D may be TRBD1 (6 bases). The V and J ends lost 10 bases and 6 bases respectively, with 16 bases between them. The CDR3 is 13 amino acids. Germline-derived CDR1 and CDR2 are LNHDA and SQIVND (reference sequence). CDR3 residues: CATTFRDTQPQHF. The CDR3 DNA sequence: TGTGCCACAACCTTCCGGGACACTCAGCCCCAGCATTTT.

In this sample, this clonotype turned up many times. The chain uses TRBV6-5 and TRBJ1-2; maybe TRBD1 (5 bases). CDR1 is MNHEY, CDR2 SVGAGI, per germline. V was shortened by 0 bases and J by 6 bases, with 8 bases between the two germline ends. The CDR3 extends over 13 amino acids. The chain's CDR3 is CASSYSGTDGYTF. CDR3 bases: TGTGCCAGCAGTTACTCCGGGACGGATGGCTACACCTTC.

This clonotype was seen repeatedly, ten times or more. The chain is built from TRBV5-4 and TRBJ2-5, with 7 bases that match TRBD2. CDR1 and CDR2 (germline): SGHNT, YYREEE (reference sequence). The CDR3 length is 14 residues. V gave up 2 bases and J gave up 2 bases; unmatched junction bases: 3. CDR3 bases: TGTGCCAGCAGCTTCCCAGCGGGGCAAGAGACCCAGTACTTC. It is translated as CASSFPAGQETQYF.

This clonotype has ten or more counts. The CDR3 loop reads CASSEARHEQYV. The CDR3 region has the DNA TGTGCCAGCAGTGAAGCTCGGCACGAGCAGTACGTC. The gene calls are TRBV2 and TRBJ2-7, with D uncertain. Germline-derived CDR1 and CDR2 are SNHLY and FYNNEI. This CDR3 is built from 12 residues. Trimming cost V 0 bases and J 5 bases, with 5 bases left between them.

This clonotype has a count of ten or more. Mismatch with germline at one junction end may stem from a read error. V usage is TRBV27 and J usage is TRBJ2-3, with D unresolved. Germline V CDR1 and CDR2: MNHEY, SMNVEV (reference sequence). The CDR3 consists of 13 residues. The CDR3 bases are TGTGCCAGCTCTAGTCCTGCCAGCCGGCCCACAGTTTTT. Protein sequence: CASSSPASRPTVF.

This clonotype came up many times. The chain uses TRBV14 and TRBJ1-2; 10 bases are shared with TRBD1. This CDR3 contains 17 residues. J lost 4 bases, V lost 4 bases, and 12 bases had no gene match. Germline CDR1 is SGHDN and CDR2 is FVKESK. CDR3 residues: CASSRLGDRGSSYGYTF. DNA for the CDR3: TGTGCCAGCAGCCGCCTGGGGGACAGGGGCTCTTCCTATGGCTACACCTTC.

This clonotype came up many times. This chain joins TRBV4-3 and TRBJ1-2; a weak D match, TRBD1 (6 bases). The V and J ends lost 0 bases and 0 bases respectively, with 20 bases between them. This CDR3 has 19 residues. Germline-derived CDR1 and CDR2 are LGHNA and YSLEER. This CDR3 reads CASSQEMGDNDYTNYGYTF. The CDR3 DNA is TGCGCCAGCAGCCAAGAAATGGGGGACAACGACTATACTAACTATGGCTACACCTTC.

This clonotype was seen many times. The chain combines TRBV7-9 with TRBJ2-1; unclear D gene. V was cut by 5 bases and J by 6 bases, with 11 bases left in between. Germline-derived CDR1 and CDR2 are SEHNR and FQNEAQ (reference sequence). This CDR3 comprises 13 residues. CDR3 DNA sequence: TGTGCCAGCAGCCTAGGCACGGGCAATGAGCAGTTCTTC. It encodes CASSLGTGNEQFF.

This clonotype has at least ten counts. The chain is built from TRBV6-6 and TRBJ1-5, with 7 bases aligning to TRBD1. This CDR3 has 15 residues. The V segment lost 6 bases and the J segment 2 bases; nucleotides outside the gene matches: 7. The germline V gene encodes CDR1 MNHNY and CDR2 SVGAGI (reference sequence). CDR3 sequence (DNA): TGTGCCAGCAGCCTGCTCGGGACAGGCAATCAGCCCCAGCATTTT. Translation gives CASSLLGTGNQPQHF.

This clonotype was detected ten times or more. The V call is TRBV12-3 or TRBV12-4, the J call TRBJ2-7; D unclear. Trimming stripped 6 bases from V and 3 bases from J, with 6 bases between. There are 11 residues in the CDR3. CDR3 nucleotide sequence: TGTGCCAGCAGGGGGTACTACGAGCAGTACTTC. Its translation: CASRGYYEQYF.

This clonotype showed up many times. The CDR3, as DNA: TGTGCCAGCAGCTTGGCAGCAAATTCACCCCTCCACTTT. It translates to CASSLAANSPLHF. The chain is built from TRBV7-3 and TRBJ1-6; no reliable D call. Germline values: CDR1 SGHTA, CDR2 FQGTGA. Trimming removed 3 bases from V and 7 bases from J, with 7 bases in between. This CDR3 comprises 13 residues.

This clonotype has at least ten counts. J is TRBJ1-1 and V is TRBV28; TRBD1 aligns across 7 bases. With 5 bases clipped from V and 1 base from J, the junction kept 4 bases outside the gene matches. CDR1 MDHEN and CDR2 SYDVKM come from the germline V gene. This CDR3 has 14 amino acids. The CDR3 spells CASSPGTENTEAFF. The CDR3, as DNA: TGTGCCAGCAGTCCTGGGACAGAGAACACTGAAGCTTTCTTT.

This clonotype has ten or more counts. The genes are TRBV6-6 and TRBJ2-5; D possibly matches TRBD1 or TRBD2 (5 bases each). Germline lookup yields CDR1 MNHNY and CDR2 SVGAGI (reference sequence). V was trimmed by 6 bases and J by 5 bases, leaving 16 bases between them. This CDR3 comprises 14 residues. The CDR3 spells CASRDVGVRETQYF. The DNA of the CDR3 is TGTGCCAGCAGAGACGTGGGGGTGAGGGAGACCCAGTACTTC.

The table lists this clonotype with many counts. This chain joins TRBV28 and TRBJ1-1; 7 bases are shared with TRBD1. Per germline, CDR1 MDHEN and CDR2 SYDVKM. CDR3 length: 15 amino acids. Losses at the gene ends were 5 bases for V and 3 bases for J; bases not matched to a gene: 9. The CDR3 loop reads CASSRRGGWDTEAFF. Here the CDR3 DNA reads TGTGCCAGCAGTCGCAGGGGGGGCTGGGACACTGAAGCTTTCTTT.

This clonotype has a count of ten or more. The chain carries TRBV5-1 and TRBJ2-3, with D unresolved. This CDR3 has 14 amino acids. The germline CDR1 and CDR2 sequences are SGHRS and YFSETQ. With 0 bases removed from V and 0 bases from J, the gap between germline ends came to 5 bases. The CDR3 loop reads CASSLDASTDTQYF. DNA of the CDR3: TGCGCCAGCAGCTTGGACGCTAGCACAGATACGCAGTATTTT.

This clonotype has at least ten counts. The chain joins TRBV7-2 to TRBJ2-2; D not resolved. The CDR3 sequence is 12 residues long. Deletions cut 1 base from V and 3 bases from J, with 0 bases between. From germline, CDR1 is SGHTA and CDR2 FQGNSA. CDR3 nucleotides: TGTGCCAGCAGCTTAGACACCGGGGAGCTGTTTTTT. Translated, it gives CASSLDTGELFF. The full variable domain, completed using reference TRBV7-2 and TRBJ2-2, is GAGVSQSPSNKVTEKGKDVELRCDPISGHTALYWYRQSLGQGLEFLIYFQGNSAPDKSGLPSDRFSAERTGGSVSTLTIQRTQQEDSAVYLCASSLDTGELFFGEGSRLTVL.

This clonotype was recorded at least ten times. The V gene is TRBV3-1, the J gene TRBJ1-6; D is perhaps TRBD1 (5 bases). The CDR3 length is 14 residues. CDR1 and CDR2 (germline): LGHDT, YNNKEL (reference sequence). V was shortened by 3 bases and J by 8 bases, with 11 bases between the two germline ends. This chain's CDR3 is CASSQKGKDSPLHF. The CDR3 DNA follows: TGTGCCAGCAGCCAGAAGGGGAAAGATTCACCCCTCCACTTT.

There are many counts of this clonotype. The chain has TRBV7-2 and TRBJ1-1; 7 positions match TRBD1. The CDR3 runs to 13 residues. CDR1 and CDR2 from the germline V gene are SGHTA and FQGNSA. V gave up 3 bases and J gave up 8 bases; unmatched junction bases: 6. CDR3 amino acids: CASSFWTGREAFF. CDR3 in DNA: TGTGCCAGCAGCTTTTGGACAGGCCGAGAAGCTTTCTTT.